This TCR beta chain was found in a study of PD-1 blockade in mismatch repair-deficient tumors. Study-wide background: Patients had roughly twelve mismatch repair-deficient cancer types, all previously treated and progressing.

J was trimmed by 0 bases and V by 0 bases; bases with no gene match: 2. Per germline, CDR1 MDHEN and CDR2 SYDVKM. The CDR3 totals 16 residues. Mismatch repair deficiency was confirmed in all patients, by PCR or immunohistochemistry. TCRs were sequenced from a few patients responding to pembrolizumab. On this clone: Its antigen is as yet unknown.

Repertoires were generated with immunoSEQ multiplex PCR, while TCRdb's copy carries only in-frame clones and drops some. The table records 40,000 to 65,000 clones, roughly 80% of them present only once. Study findings and constraints: Rapid post-treatment expansion, then contraction, generally preceding radiologic response, marked tumor-resident clones.

The source was peripheral blood, collected 20 weeks after starting pembrolizumab. The receptor comes from an adult with mismatch repair-deficient cancer. The chain carries TRBV28 and TRBJ2-3, with TRBD1 matching 8 bases. This CDR3 reads CASSLWGTGSTDTQYF. For the CDR3, the DNA is TGTGCCAGCAGTTTATGGGGGACAGGTAGCACAGATACGCAGTATTTT.